These 30 T cell receptor beta chains were sequenced from one sample in a study of tumor T cells in aggressive B-cell lymphoma. Assay used: immunoSEQ multiplex PCR; TCRdb lists only in-frame clones, some missing. Of around 2,600 clones listed, around 80% are singletons. Sequences were obtained from tumor tissue. The receptor set was obtained from an adult with diffuse large B cell lymphoma.

The chain links TRBV29-1 to TRBJ2-3; D is perhaps TRBD2 (5 bases). This CDR3 region has 13 residues. CDR1 and CDR2 (germline): SQVTM, ANQGSEA. V was trimmed by 7 bases and J by 2 bases, leaving 13 bases between them. The CDR3 nucleotides read TGCAGCGCCGGAGGACTTACCACAGATACGCAGTATTTT. As protein: CSAGGLTTDTQYF.

The gene calls are TRBV7-9 and TRBJ2-3; 7 bases fit TRBD1. CDR1 SEHNR and CDR2 FQNEAQ come from the germline V gene (reference sequence). The CDR3 is made up of 15 amino acids. V was pared by 5 bases and J by 1 base, with 6 bases of the junction left unmatched. CDR3 DNA: TGTGCCAGCAGCCCGGGACAGAGCGGCACAGATACGCAGTATTTT. Its translation: CASSPGQSGTDTQYF.

V is TRBV5-1 and J is TRBJ1-5; D is possibly TRBD1 (5 bases). The CDR3 has 14 residues. V gave up 4 bases and J gave up 4 bases, with 12 bases separating them. Germline CDR1 SGHRS, CDR2 YFSETQ. As DNA, the CDR3 is TGCGCCAGCAGCCGGGACGGGGGGAATCAGCCCCAGCATTTT. The encoded protein is CASSRDGGNQPQHF.

In its sample, this clone was seen a few times. V gene TRBV30 combines with J gene TRBJ1-2; 10 positions match TRBD1. This CDR3 is 15 amino acids long. The J segment lost 2 bases and the V segment lost 5 bases, leaving 8 bases of the junction unmatched. Germline V gene lookup returns CDR1 GTSNPN and CDR2 SVGIG (reference sequence). The CDR3 loop reads CAWGGTGVTNYGYTF. The CDR3 DNA follows: TGTGCCTGGGGGGGGACAGGGGTTACCAACTATGGCTACACCTTC.

The genes are TRBV6-1 and TRBJ2-6; possible D gene TRBD2, 5 bases. Between the trimmed V and J ends, which lost 10 bases and 1 base, there was a span of 14 bases. CDR3 size: 15 residues. CDR1 and CDR2 from the germline V gene are MNHNS and SASEGT. CDR3 DNA sequence: TGTGCCACTTCGGGATCCTTTTCTGGGGCCAACGTCCTGACTTTC. As protein: CATSGSFSGANVLTF.

V usage is TRBV7-9 and J usage is TRBJ1-1; D is ambiguous. CDR3 length equals 14 residues. Germline assignment: CDR1 SEHNR and CDR2 FQNEAQ (reference sequence). The germline V and J ends were trimmed by 3 bases and 1 base, with 9 bases remaining between them. DNA for the CDR3: TGTGCCAGCAGCTTGTCCCGGGGGAACACTGAAGCTTTCTTT. It is translated as CASSLSRGNTEAFF.

The rearrangement links TRBV15 to TRBJ2-3; D is ambiguous. Germline lookup yields CDR1 LNHNV and CDR2 YYDKDF (reference sequence). V lost 4 bases and J lost 6, with 11 bases in between. The CDR3 contains 13 residues. CDR3 nucleotide sequence: TGTGCCACCAGCAAAGATGGGCGCGATACGCAGTATTTT. Amino acid sequence: CATSKDGRDTQYF.

The V and J genes are TRBV30 and TRBJ2-7; no reliable D call. CDR3 size: 14 residues. Germline V gene lookup returns CDR1 GTSNPN and CDR2 SVGIG (reference sequence). V was pared by 5 bases and J by 5 bases, with 19 bases between. The CDR3 DNA reads as TGTGCCTGGGGTTCCCCCGAGATTGAGGACGAGCAGTACTTC. Protein product: CAWGSPEIEDEQYF.

This clone was counted between two and nine times. The rearrangement joins TRBV7-9 to TRBJ2-5; 8 bases align to TRBD1. The length of the CDR3 is 13 residues. Trimming cost V 7 bases and J 4 bases; bases outside gene matches: 5. CDR1 and CDR2 (germline): SEHNR, FQNEAQ (reference sequence). The CDR3 nucleotides are TGTGCCAGCACCGGACAGGGCGGAGAGACCCAGTACTTC. It encodes CASTGQGGETQYF.

This clone came up once. The chain is built from TRBV28 and TRBJ2-7; D unclear. The CDR3 is made up of 12 amino acids. V shed 5 bases and J shed 6 bases, with 11 bases lying between them. The germline V gene encodes CDR1 MDHEN and CDR2 SYDVKM. The CDR3 DNA sequence: TGTGCCAGCAGTGCCTTGGTGGCCGAGCAGTACTTC. This codes for CASSALVAEQYF.

The chain couples TRBV5-1 to TRBJ2-2, with TRBD1 matching 9 bases. Germline trimming cut 3 bases from V and 6 bases from J; bases unmatched to any gene: 9. The germline CDR1 and CDR2 sequences are SGHRS and YFSETQ. This CDR3 comprises 16 residues. CDR3 sequence: CASSSQQGALPGELFF. CDR3 bases: TGCGCCAGCAGCTCCCAACAGGGGGCCTTACCCGGGGAGCTGTTTTTT.

The rearrangement links TRBV28 to TRBJ2-5; possible D gene TRBD2, 5 bases. Germline CDR1 MDHEN, CDR2 SYDVKM. The CDR3 spans 15 residues. Trimming removed 3 bases from V and 2 bases from J, with 13 bases in between. The CDR3 DNA follows: TGTGCCAGCAGTTTTAGCCTAGCCAAGCAAGAGACCCAGTACTTC. Its protein product is CASSFSLAKQETQYF. The complete variable domain, with remaining parts taken from reference TRBV28 and TRBJ2-5, reads DVKVTQSSRYLVKRTGEKVFLECVQDMDHENMFWYRQDPGLGLRLIYFSYDVKMKEKGDIPEGYSVSREKKERFSLILESASTNQTSMYLCASSFSLAKQETQYFGPGTRLLVL.

This clone came up a few times. One end of the junction does not line up with germline, which may come from a read error. The J gene is TRBJ1-2, the V gene TRBV29-1, with 7 positions matching TRBD1. The CDR3 loop spans 12 amino acids. CDR1 is SQVTM, CDR2 ANQGSEA, per germline. The CDR3 is CSVQDRVHGYTF. The CDR3 DNA reads TGCAGCGTTCAAGACAGGGTTCATGGCTACACCTTC.

This chain links TRBV19 with TRBJ1-1; 8 bases align to TRBD1. CDR3 length equals 15 residues. V lost 5 bases and J lost 1; bases outside the gene matches: 6. Per the germline V gene, CDR1 is LNHDA and CDR2 is SQIVND (reference sequence). The CDR3, as DNA: TGTGCCAGTAGTCCTCGGACAGGGCGGAACACTGAAGCTTTCTTT. Translating gives CASSPRTGRNTEAFF.

With regard to this clone: Because the CDR3's place on the DNA is in doubt, the DNA is left out and the CDR3 is given as listed by TCRdb. The chain combines TRBV7-8 with TRBJ2-1; TRBD2, as called in the table, went unchecked against the DNA. Germline assignment: CDR1 SGHVS and CDR2 FQNEAQ. The CDR3 length is 14 residues, termini included. The CDR3 is CASSFFASGSIRFF.

The chain recombines TRBV19 with TRBJ1-2, with TRBD1 matching over 12 bases. Trimming at V came to 4 bases and at J to 8 bases, leaving 5 bases not matched to a gene. The CDR3 covers 14 residues. Germline lookup yields CDR1 LNHDA and CDR2 SQIVND (reference sequence). The CDR3 bases are TGTGCCAGTAGTAGGGACAGGGGGCGCGTAGGCTACACCTTC. Protein: CASSRDRGRVGYTF.

This chain uses TRBV6-5 with TRBJ1-4; 8 bases align to TRBD1. V was clipped by 5 bases and J by 8 bases; unmatched bases: 7. This CDR3 is 14 amino acids long. The germline gives CDR1 MNHEY, CDR2 SVGAGI. The CDR3 reads CASSRDRGMEKLFF. The CDR3 region has the DNA TGTGCCAGCAGTCGTGACAGGGGCATGGAAAAACTGTTTTTT.

The chain carries TRBV5-6 and TRBJ2-7; 12 positions agree with TRBD2. The ends lost 3 bases at V and 0 bases at J; junction bases unmatched: 10. Germline V lookup: CDR1 SGHDT, CDR2 YYEEEE. This CDR3 comprises 18 residues. This CDR3 reads CASSSGVPSGRASYEQYF. The CDR3 region has the DNA TGTGCCAGCAGCTCTGGAGTCCCTAGCGGGAGGGCCTCCTACGAGCAGTACTTC.

This clone was detected only a few times. The rearrangement joins TRBV14 to TRBJ2-7; TRBD1 agrees at 7 bases. The germline CDR1 and CDR2 sequences are SGHDN and FVKESK. This CDR3 is 17 amino acids long. J was trimmed by 0 bases and V by 4 bases; bases with no gene match: 12. As DNA, the CDR3 is TGTGCCAGCAGCCCAAGATCCAGGACAGGACTCTCCTACGAGCAGTACTTC. Its translation is CASSPRSRTGLSYEQYF.

The CDR3: CASSLPAGGEKLFF. The CDR3 coding sequence is TGTGCCAGCAGCTTGCCCGCCGGGGGGGAAAAACTGTTTTTT. This chain uses TRBV5-8 with TRBJ1-4, with D perhaps TRBD1 (5 bases). This CDR3 comprises 14 residues. CDR1 SGHTS and CDR2 YDEGEE come from the germline V gene. V dropped 1 base and J dropped 8 bases, with 12 bases sitting between them.

Points on this clone: A single base is all that separates this from a far larger clone, so a read error is likely. The rearrangement links TRBV9 to TRBJ2-5; 7 nucleotides align to TRBD2. The CDR3 has 14 amino acids. Germline V CDR1 and CDR2: SGDLS, YYNGEE. CDR3 protein: CANSGAGVSVTQYF. The DNA for the CDR3 is TGTGCCAACAGCGGGGCCGGGGTGTCGGTGACCCAGTACTTC.

On this clone: A read error may produce the germline difference seen at one junction end. The chain recombines TRBV18 with TRBJ2-6; D is possibly TRBD1 (6 bases). The CDR3 spans 20 residues. Germline V gene sequence: CDR1 KGHSH, CDR2 LQKENI. CDR3 amino acids: CTSSPLLLRTDNSGANVLTF. The CDR3 DNA reads TGTACCAGCTCACCACTTTTGCTTAGGACAGATAATTCTGGGGCCAACGTCCTGACTTTC.

This clone is a singleton in its sample. CDR3 amino acids: CASSLLSANYGYTF. CDR3 DNA: TGTGCCAGCAGTTTATTATCCGCTAACTATGGCTACACCTTC. This chain links TRBV2 with TRBJ1-2; D not resolved. The CDR3 loop spans 14 amino acids. V lost 5 bases and J 0 bases, leaving 10 bases between the germline ends. Germline V CDR1 and CDR2: SNHLY, FYNNEI.

This clone was counted once. This chain connects TRBV9 to TRBJ2-1; D remains ambiguous. In germline, CDR1 is SGDLS, CDR2 YYNGEE. CDR3 length: 15 amino acids. The V end was cut by 5 bases, the J end by 0 bases, with 12 bases between. This chain's CDR3 is CASRDDKSSYNEQFF. The CDR3, as DNA: TGTGCCAGCAGAGACGACAAATCCTCCTACAATGAGCAGTTCTTC.

CDR3 in amino acids: CASSESARDTQYF. The CDR3 DNA follows: TGTGCCAGCAGTGAGTCAGCTAGGGATACGCAGTATTTT. The chain combines TRBV25-1 with TRBJ2-3, with unresolved D. Between the trimmed V and J ends, which lost 3 bases and 6 bases, there was a span of 10 bases. The CDR3 spans 13 residues. Germline V gives CDR1 MGHDK, CDR2 SYGVNS. The complete variable domain, with remaining parts taken from reference TRBV25-1 and TRBJ2-3, reads EADIYQTPRYLVIGTGKKITLECSQTMGHDKMYWYQQDPGMELHLIHYSYGVNSTEKGDLSSESTVSRIRTEHFPLTLESARPSHTSQYLCASSESARDTQYFGPGTRLTVL.

The CDR3 reads CASKPGLAGVEQFF. The CDR3 bases are TGTGCCAGCAAGCCGGGACTAGCGGGAGTGGAGCAGTTCTTC. The chain uses TRBV27 and TRBJ2-1; TRBD2 matches at 14 bases. Germline CDR1 is MNHEY and CDR2 is SMNVEV (reference sequence). CDR3 length: 14 residues. Unmatched junction bases numbered 6, after V lost 7 bases and J lost 10 bases.

V usage is TRBV15 and J usage is TRBJ2-3; maybe TRBD2 (6 bases). V gave up 0 bases and J gave up 3 bases, with 10 bases separating them. Germline V gives CDR1 LNHNV, CDR2 YYDKDF (reference sequence). This CDR3 has 15 amino acids. In DNA, the CDR3 is TGTGCCACCAGCAGAGATTCTGGGGGGACAGATACGCAGTATTTT. Protein sequence: CATSRDSGGTDTQYF.

V and J are TRBV9 and TRBJ2-3, with D hard to call. Per germline, CDR1 SGDLS and CDR2 YYNGEE. This CDR3 is 13 amino acids long. V lost 2 bases and J 2 bases, leaving 6 bases between the germline ends. For the CDR3, the DNA is TGTGCCAGCAGCGTCGGGTACACAGATACGCAGTATTTT. Its protein is CASSVGYTDTQYF.

Regarding this clone: The sample contains more than one DNA sequence encoding this CDR3. This chain uses TRBV29-1 with TRBJ2-1; the match to TRBD2 covers 10 bases. V lost 6 bases to trimming and J lost 6 bases; unmatched junction nucleotides: 5. Germline V lookup: CDR1 SQVTM, CDR2 ANQGSEA. The CDR3 covers 13 residues. CDR3 DNA sequence: TGCAGCGTCTTAGCGGGGGGTAGCAATGAGCAGTTCTTC. It is translated as CSVLAGGSNEQFF.

J is TRBJ1-2 and V is TRBV21-1. TRBV21-1 has pseudogene status. CDR3 size: 15 residues. The DNA of the CDR3 is TGTGCCAGCAGCAAAGCACAGGGAGGGTTCTATGGCTACACCTTC. It specifies CASSKAQGGFYGYTF.